This T cell receptor beta chain emerged from a study of T cells in Graves' hyperthyroidism and ophthalmopathy. Amplified TCR beta CDR3 regions came from RNA transcripts. Carried out on the TCR CDR3, a first-round RT-PCR used the HTBI primer set. TCRdb reprocessed the multiplex PCR reads with MiXCR, giving one entry per CDR3 protein. The table lists 470,000 or so distinct CDR3 sequences, less than 25% of them singletons. The CDR3 loop spans 12 amino acids. The J segment lost 3 bases and the V segment lost 7 bases, leaving 3 bases of the junction unmatched. CDR1 is MNHNS, CDR2 SASEGT, per germline. This clonotype was seen many times. Aged 18 to 65, the patients had hyperthyroidism that was newly diagnosed and had lasted under 2 months. Based on clinical symptoms, serum thyroxine and TRAb, thyroid ultrasound and orbital computed tomography, diagnoses were reached.

The sequence came from a man aged 18 to 29 with Graves' hyperthyroidism. Source material: blood. The V gene is TRBV6-1, the J gene TRBJ2-7, with 7 nucleotides matching TRBD1. CDR3 loop: CASMTGNYEQYF. The CDR3 DNA is TGTGCCAGCATGACAGGGAACTACGAGCAGTACTTC.